Below are 13 T cell receptor beta chains sequenced from a single sample in a study of cytomegalovirus exposure and HLA in healthy donors. PCR involved 60 Vbeta and 13 Jbeta primers. Profiled with immunoSEQ multiplex PCR; TCRdb holds only in-frame clones, not every one. The sample totals about 50,000 clones; its top ten clones hold 9% to 15%. The sample taken for sequencing was PBMCs. The receptors were gathered from a woman in her fifties or sixties in good health and CMV-seropositive.

V usage is TRBV4-1 and J usage is TRBJ2-5; possibly TRBD2 for D (5 bases). The CDR3 totals 14 residues. The germline V gene encodes CDR1 MGHRA and CDR2 YSYEKL. Deletions cut 5 bases from V and 5 bases from J, with 15 bases between. The chain's CDR3 is CASSYAEGGETQYF. The CDR3 nucleotides read TGCGCCAGCAGCTACGCAGAGGGTGGCGAGACCCAGTACTTC.

The rearrangement links TRBV19 to TRBJ1-2, with D unclear. The CDR3 runs 12 residues. The ends were cut back, 7 bases at V and 8 bases at J, with 14 bases in the middle. Germline V gene data show CDR1 as LNHDA and CDR2 as SQIVND (reference sequence). The CDR3 nucleotides are TGTGCCAGTACCCCGGAGGGATACGGCTACACCTTC. This gives the protein CASTPEGYGYTF.

V usage is TRBV14 and J usage is TRBJ1-4; D might be TRBD1 (6 bases). Germline CDR1 and CDR2: SGHDN and FVKESK. V lost 1 base and J lost 8, with 17 bases in between. The CDR3 contains 16 residues. Here the CDR3 reads CASSQATPGTREKLFF. The CDR3 DNA follows: TGTGCCAGCAGCCAAGCGACTCCAGGGACACGGGAAAAACTGTTTTTT.

J is TRBJ1-2 and V is TRBV5-1; no firm D call. Germline V lookup: CDR1 SGHRS, CDR2 YFSETQ. V dropped 0 bases and J dropped 6 bases, with 12 bases sitting between them. This CDR3 has 14 residues. CDR3 in DNA: TGCGCCAGCAGCTTGGACGGGAGGGAGGATGGCTACACCTTC. As protein: CASSLDGREDGYTF.

The chain couples TRBV19 to TRBJ1-5; D is possibly TRBD1 (5 bases). The CDR3 covers 16 residues. Germline V CDR1 and CDR2: LNHDA, SQIVND (reference sequence). V lost 3 bases to trimming and J lost 3 bases, with 15 bases between them. As DNA, the CDR3 is TGTGCCAGTAGTATTGCGGGACGGTTCGACAATCAGCCCCAGCATTTT. It translates to CASSIAGRFDNQPQHF.

V and J are TRBV27 and TRBJ2-7; maybe TRBD2 (6 bases). CDR3 length: 15 amino acids. Trimming took off 6 bases at V and 3 bases at J, with 18 bases between the two ends. CDR1 and CDR2 (germline): MNHEY, SMNVEV (reference sequence). CDR3 sequence reads: CASSRTNLGGYEQYF. As DNA, the CDR3 is TGTGCCAGCAGCCGGACAAATTTGGGGGGCTACGAGCAGTACTTC.

This chain connects TRBV4-1 to TRBJ1-6, with 10 bases matching TRBD1. The V gene end was trimmed by 2 bases and the J gene end by 7 bases; junction bases not matched to a gene: 2. The CDR3 runs to 15 residues. CDR1 and CDR2 (germline): MGHRA, YSYEKL. CDR3 loop: CASSQRTGGNSPLHF. The CDR3 DNA reads TGCGCCAGCAGCCAAAGGACAGGGGGAAATTCACCCCTCCACTTT.

V and J are TRBV15 and TRBJ2-1; tentative D call: TRBD1 (5 bases). The CDR3 is made up of 13 amino acids. Trimming pared 5 bases from V and 9 bases from J, leaving 14 bases between. From germline, CDR1 is LNHNV and CDR2 YYDKDF (reference sequence). The CDR3 sequence is CATSGRVPGEQFF. The CDR3, as DNA: TGTGCCACCAGCGGCAGGGTTCCCGGTGAGCAGTTCTTC.

The chain recombines TRBV5-1 with TRBJ1-1; 8 nucleotides align to TRBD1. Germline CDR1 reads SGHRS; CDR2 reads YFSETQ. V shed 0 bases, J shed 4 bases, and the junction held 5 bases outside the gene matches. The CDR3 runs to 15 residues. DNA of the CDR3: TGCGCCAGCAGCTTGGGGACAGGGCAGGGCACTGAAGCTTTCTTT. Its protein is CASSLGTGQGTEAFF.

The chain is built from TRBV28 and TRBJ2-7; D possibly corresponds to TRBD1 (6 bases). In germline, CDR1 is MDHEN, CDR2 SYDVKM. CDR3 size: 15 residues. Trimming pared 2 bases from V and 2 bases from J, leaving 13 bases between. The CDR3 reads CASSLNYRAAYEQYF. The CDR3 coding sequence is TGTGCCAGCAGTTTAAATTACAGGGCCGCCTACGAGCAGTACTTC.

This sequence joins TRBV19 and TRBJ2-5, with 7 bases that match TRBD1. Looked up from germline, CDR1 is LNHDA and CDR2 is SQIVND (reference sequence). J gave up 6 bases and V 2 bases, and 9 bases lay outside the gene matches. This CDR3 is built from 15 residues. Here the CDR3 DNA reads TGTGCCAGTAGTATAAGTTCCACAGGGGTCAAGACCCAGTACTTC. Its protein is CASSISSTGVKTQYF.

The chain employs TRBV9 and TRBJ1-6; 11 nucleotides match TRBD1. Trimming took 4 bases from V and 9 from J; bases not matched to a gene: 6. This CDR3 is 15 amino acids long. Germline CDR1 reads SGDLS; CDR2 reads YYNGEE. The CDR3 is CASSSMGQGVSPLHF. Here the CDR3 DNA reads TGTGCCAGCAGCAGCATGGGACAGGGGGTTTCACCCCTCCACTTT.

V gene TRBV28 combines with J gene TRBJ1-4, with 10 nucleotides matching TRBD1. V lost 6 bases and J lost 6; bases outside the gene matches: 4. CDR3 length: 14 residues. CDR1 and CDR2 (germline): MDHEN, SYDVKM. CDR3 loop: CASRGTGADEKLFF. CDR3 DNA: TGTGCCAGCAGGGGGACAGGGGCCGATGAAAAACTGTTTTTT.